The present T cell receptor (beta chain) was sequenced within a study of blood T cell repertoires in COVID-19. Looking at the study overall: There were acute and convalescent COVID-19 samples, and they came from the United States, Italy and Spain.

The CDR3 is 17 amino acids. Looked up from germline, CDR1 is MNHEY and CDR2 is SVGEGT. V was pared by 2 bases and J by 5 bases, with 10 bases of the junction left unmatched. In its sample, this clone was seen a few times. Authors' analysis steps: Scientists estimated how many nucleated cells there were by amplifying reference gene primers. Measured with immunoSEQ multiplex PCR; TCRdb has only the in-frame clones, and not every one. Clone size and the V and J calls come from that table; the DNA yielded D and trimming. The table includes just over 50,000 clones, 86% detected once. The TCR originated in a man older than 75 with active COVID-19. Specimen: peripheral blood. This chain joins TRBV6-2 or TRBV6-3 and TRBJ2-3; 10 bases are a match to TRBD1. CDR3 sequence: CASSYRMPGQGRDTQYF. The DNA for the CDR3 is TGTGCCAGCAGTTACAGGATGCCGGGACAGGGGCGAGATACGCAGTATTTT.